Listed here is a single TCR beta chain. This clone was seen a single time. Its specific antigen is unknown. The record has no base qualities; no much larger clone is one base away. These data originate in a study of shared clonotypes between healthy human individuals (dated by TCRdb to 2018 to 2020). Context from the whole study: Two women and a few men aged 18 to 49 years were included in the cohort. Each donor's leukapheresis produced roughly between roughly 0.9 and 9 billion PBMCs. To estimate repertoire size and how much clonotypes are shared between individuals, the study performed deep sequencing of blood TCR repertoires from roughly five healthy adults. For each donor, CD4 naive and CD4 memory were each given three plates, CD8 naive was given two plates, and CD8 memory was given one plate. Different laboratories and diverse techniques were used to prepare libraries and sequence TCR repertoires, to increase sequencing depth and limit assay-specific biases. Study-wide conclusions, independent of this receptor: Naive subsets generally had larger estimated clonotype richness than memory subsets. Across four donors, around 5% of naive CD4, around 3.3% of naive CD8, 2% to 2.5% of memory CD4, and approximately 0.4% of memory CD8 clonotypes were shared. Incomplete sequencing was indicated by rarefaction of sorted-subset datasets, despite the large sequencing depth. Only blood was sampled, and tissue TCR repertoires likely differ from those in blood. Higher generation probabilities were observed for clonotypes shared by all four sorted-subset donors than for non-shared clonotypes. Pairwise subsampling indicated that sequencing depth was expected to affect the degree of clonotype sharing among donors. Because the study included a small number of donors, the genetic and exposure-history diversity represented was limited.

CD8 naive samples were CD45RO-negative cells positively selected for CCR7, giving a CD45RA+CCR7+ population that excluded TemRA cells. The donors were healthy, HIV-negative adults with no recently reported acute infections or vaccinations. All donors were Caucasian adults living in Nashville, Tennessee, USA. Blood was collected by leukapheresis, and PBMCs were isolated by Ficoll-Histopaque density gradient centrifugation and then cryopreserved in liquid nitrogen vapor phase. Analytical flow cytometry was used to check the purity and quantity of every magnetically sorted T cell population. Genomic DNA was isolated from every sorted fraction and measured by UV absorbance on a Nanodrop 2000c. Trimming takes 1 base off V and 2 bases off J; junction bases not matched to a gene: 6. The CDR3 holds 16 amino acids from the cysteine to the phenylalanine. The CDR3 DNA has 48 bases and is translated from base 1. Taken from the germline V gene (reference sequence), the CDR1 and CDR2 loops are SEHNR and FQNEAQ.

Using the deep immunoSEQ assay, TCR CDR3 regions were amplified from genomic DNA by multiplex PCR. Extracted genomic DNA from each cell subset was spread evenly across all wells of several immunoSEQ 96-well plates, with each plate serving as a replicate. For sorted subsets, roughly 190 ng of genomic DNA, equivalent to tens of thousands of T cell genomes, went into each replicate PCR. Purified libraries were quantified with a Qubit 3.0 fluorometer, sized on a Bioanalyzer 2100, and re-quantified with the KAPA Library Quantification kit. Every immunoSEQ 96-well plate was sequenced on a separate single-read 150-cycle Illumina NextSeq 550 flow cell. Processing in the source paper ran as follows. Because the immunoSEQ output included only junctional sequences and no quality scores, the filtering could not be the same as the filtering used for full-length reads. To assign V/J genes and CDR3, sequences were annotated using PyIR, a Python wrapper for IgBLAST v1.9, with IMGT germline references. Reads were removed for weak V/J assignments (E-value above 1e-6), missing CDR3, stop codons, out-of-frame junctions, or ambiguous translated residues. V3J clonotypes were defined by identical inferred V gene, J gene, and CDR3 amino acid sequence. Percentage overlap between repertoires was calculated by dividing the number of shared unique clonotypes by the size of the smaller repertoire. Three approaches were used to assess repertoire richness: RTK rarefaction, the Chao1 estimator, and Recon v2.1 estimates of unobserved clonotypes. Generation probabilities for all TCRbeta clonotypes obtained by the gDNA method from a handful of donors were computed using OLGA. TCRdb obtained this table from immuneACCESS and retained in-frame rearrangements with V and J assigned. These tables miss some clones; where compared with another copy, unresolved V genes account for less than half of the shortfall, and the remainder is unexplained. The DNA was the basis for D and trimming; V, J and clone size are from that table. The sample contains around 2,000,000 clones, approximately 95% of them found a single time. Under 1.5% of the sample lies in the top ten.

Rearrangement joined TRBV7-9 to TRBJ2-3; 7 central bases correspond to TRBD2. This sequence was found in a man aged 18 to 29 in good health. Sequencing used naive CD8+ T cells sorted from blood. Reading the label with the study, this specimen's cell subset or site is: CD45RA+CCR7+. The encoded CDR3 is CASSLGGRGDTDTQYF. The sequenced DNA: TGTGCCAGCAGCTTAGGGGGCCGGGGGGACACAGATACGCAGTATTTT.